Listed below are T cell receptor beta chains from one sample, sequenced in a study of OX40 agonist ivuxolimab in advanced cancers. Profiled with immunoSEQ multiplex PCR; TCRdb holds only in-frame clones, not every one. Of 57,000 or so clones detected, approximately 93% appear once; the ten largest clones hold 15% to 20%. The specimen was CD4+ or CD8+ T cells sorted from blood, collected in a trial of the OX40 agonist ivuxolimab. The receptors were gathered from an adult with an advanced solid tumor such as melanoma, head and neck, liver or kidney cancer. CDR3s include the opening cysteine and the closing phenylalanine or tryptophan. A D gene is named only where the DNA matches it firmly. Part of the rows lack a size; the others show once, few, many or a class for expanded clones.

TRBJ2-1 | - | - | TRBV28 | TGTGCCAGCACTCTCCGCAACAATGAGCAGTTCTTC | CASTLRNNEQFF
TRBJ2-7 | - | - | TRBV9 | TGTGCCAGCAGCCCCGGAGGCGGGTTTAGCTACGAGCAGTACTTC | CASSPGGGFSYEQYF
TRBJ1-1 | once | - | TRBV1 | TGCACCAGCAGCCAGGACAGGGGCCCAAACACTGAAGCTTTCTTT | CTSSQDRGPNTEAFF
TRBJ2-7 | - | - | TRBV28 | TGTGCCAGCAGTCTACAGGGCCACACCAGAGAGCAGTACTTC | CASSLQGHTREQYF
TRBJ2-7 | - | TRBD1 | TRBV13 | TGTGCCAGCAGCTACTTAAGGGGGCTCGAGCAGTACTTC | CASSYLRGLEQYF
TRBJ2-7 | - | - | TRBV29-1 | TGCAGCGCCGGGGGGGCAGGGGGCCAGTACGAGCAGTACTTC | CSAGGAGGQYEQYF
TRBJ2-7 | - | - | TRBV27 | TGTGCCAGCAGTTGGGGACGGTTCGGCGAGCAGTACTTC | CASSWGRFGEQYF
TRBJ1-1 | - | TRBD1 | TRBV27 | TGTGCCAGCAGTTCAGGGACAGGCTTGAATACTGAAGCTTTCTTT | CASSSGTGLNTEAFF
TRBJ1-1 | - | TRBD1 | TRBV7-8 | TGTGCCAGCAGCTTCCACACTGGGACAGGGGGCTATACTGAAGCTTTCTTT | CASSFHTGTGGYTEAFF
TRBJ2-7 | few | - | TRBV7-9 | TGTGCCAGCAGCTGGGCTTGGGGGAGCGGCGAGCAGTACTTC | CASSWAWGSGEQYF
TRBJ1-2 | once | - | TRBV13 | TGTGCCAGCAGCTTAGGCCGTACTAACTATGGCTACACCTTC | CASSLGRTNYGYTF
TRBJ2-4 | - | - | TRBV4-3 | TGCGCCAGCAGCCAAGAACTACGGGCCAAAAACATTCAGTACTTC | CASSQELRAKNIQYF
TRBJ2-1 | - | TRBD2 | TRBV7-7 | TGTGCTAGCAGCAGGGGACTAGCGGGAGGGCCGACCAGTGAGCAGTTCTTC | CASSRGLAGGPTSEQFF
TRBJ2-7 | - | - | TRBV4-1 | TGCGCCAGCAGCCAAGATCTACAACAGGAAAGGTACTTC | CASSQDLQQERYF
TRBJ1-1 | - | - | TRBV18 | TGTGCCAGCTCACCACTGAAGCCAGGGCGCGGGAACACTGAAGCTTTCTTT | CASSPLKPGRGNTEAFF
TRBJ1-2 | - | TRBD1 | TRBV18 | TGTGCCAGCTCGCGACAGGGGTTGCACTATGGCTACACCTTC | CASSRQGLHYGYTF
TRBJ1-2 | once | - | TRBV4-3 | TGCGCCAGCAGCCAAGAGTGGGGGACGAACTATGGCTACACCTTC | CASSQEWGTNYGYTF
TRBJ2-5 | - | - | TRBV13 | TGTGCCAGCAGCTTAGGACTAGCAGAAGAGACCCAGTACTTC | CASSLGLAEETQYF
TRBJ2-3 | - | - | TRBV7-8 | TGTGCCAGCAGCCCGCAACTAGGGTCTACAGATACGCAGTATTTT | CASSPQLGSTDTQYF
TRBJ2-1 | - | TRBD1 | TRBV10-3 | TGTGCCATCAGGGGACAGGGGGCCTACAATGAGCAGTTCTTC | CAIRGQGAYNEQFF
TRBJ2-1 | once | TRBD1 | TRBV6-5 | TGTGCCAGCAGTTACAGACAGGGGACTGAGCAGTTCTTC | CASSYRQGTEQFF
TRBJ2-7 | once | TRBD2 | TRBV27 | TGTGCCAGCAGTCCCCGGGGGGGGGCCGGTGTATCCTACGAGCAGTACTTC | CASSPRGGAGVSYEQYF
TRBJ2-7 | - | - | TRBV18 | TGTGCCAGCTCACTTTTCGGCGGAACCTACGAGCAGTACTTC | CASSLFGGTYEQYF
TRBJ2-3 | - | - | TRBV10-3 | TGTGCCATCAGTGAGTCCCCAGACACAGATACGCAGTATTTT | CAISESPDTDTQYF
TRBJ2-1 | - | - | TRBV6-6 | TGTGCCAGCAGAATACCCGCGTATAGTATCGATGAGCAGTTCTTC | CASRIPAYSIDEQFF
TRBJ1-1 | - | - | TRBV19 | TGTGCCAGTAATCTGAGGGCAGGAGAAGCTTTCTTT | CASNLRAGEAFF
TRBJ1-4 | - | - | TRBV11-2 | TGTGCCAGCAGGGGATGGGAAAAACTGTTTTTT | CASRGWEKLFF
TRBJ2-5 | once | - | TRBV12-5 | TGTGCTAGTGGTTTGGGGGTGGGAGTAGGCGAGACCCAGTACTTC | CASGLGVGVGETQYF
TRBJ2-1 | - | - | TRBV28 | TGTGCCAGCAGTTTTAGGCCCAATGAGCAGTTCTTC | CASSFRPNEQFF
TRBJ2-7 | - | TRBD1 | TRBV11-2 | TGTGCCAGCAGCTATGGGACAGGGGTTTTTTACGAGCAGTACTTC | CASSYGTGVFYEQYF
TRBJ2-7 | - | TRBD2 | TRBV28 | TGTGCCAGCACGTACTCAGCGGGAGCAGCCGAGCAGTACTTC | CASTYSAGAAEQYF
TRBJ2-7 | - | - | TRBV19 | TGTGCCAGTAGTATAGATCTGGGATCCTACGAGCAGTACTTC | CASSIDLGSYEQYF
TRBJ1-2 | - | TRBD1 | TRBV7-9 | TGTGCCGGAACACAGGGGTCGGACTATGGCTACACCTTC | CAGTQGSDYGYTF
TRBJ1-1 | - | - | TRBV4-3 | TGCGCCAGCAGCCAAGATTGGGGAGCTGAAGCTTTCTTT | CASSQDWGAEAFF
TRBJ2-5 | - | TRBD2 | TRBV30 | TGTGCCTGGACCCCAGCCGGGACTAGCGAGCAAGAGACCCAGTACTTC | CAWTPAGTSEQETQYF
TRBJ2-2 | - | TRBD2 | TRBV5-6 | TGTGCCAGCAGCGGCGGACTAGCGGATTACACCGGGGAGCTGTTTTTT | CASSGGLADYTGELFF
TRBJ2-7 | - | - | TRBV19 | TGTGCCAGTAGTATAACCGTCCTCTACGAGCAGTACTTC | CASSITVLYEQYF